The 7 T cell receptor beta chains given below trace back to one sample, sequenced in a study of blood T cell repertoires in COVID-19. The method was immunoSEQ multiplex PCR; TCRdb's version includes in-frame clones alone and lacks a portion of them. This table has 150,000 to 200,000 clones, 80% to 90% appearing once. Sequencing used peripheral blood. The receptors originated from a man in his 70s with active or convalescent COVID-19.

The V call is TRBV7-2, the J call TRBJ2-5, with D perhaps matching TRBD1 (5 bases). Trimming pared 6 bases from V and 4 bases from J, leaving 9 bases between. The length of the CDR3 is 12 residues. CDR1 is SGHTA, CDR2 FQGNSA, per germline. The CDR3 nucleotides are TGTGCCAGCAGGCGGACATTAGAGACCCAGTACTTC. Its translation is CASRRTLETQYF.

The chain is built from TRBV15 and TRBJ2-5; unclear D gene. The CDR3 extends over 15 amino acids. Trimming took 0 bases from V and 0 from J, leaving 8 bases between them. The germline V gene encodes CDR1 LNHNV and CDR2 YYDKDF (reference sequence). Written as DNA, the CDR3 is TGTGCCACCAGCAGAGATGTCCCGTACCAAGAGACCCAGTACTTC. It encodes CATSRDVPYQETQYF.

The table lists this clone with a few counts. The chain combines TRBV3-1 (or the pseudogene TRBV3-2) with TRBJ1-6; D gene uncertain. Germline lookup yields CDR1 LGHDT and CDR2 YNNKEL (reference sequence). CDR3 length: 13 residues. Trimming cost V 1 base and J 10 bases, with 8 bases left between them. DNA for the CDR3: TGTGCCAGCAGCCAAGGCGTCTGGTCACCCCTCCACTTT. Its translation: CASSQGVWSPLHF.

This chain joins TRBV20-1 and TRBJ2-5, with 13 bases matching TRBD2. V shed 3 bases, J shed 4 bases, and the junction held 8 bases outside the gene matches. From germline, CDR1 is DFQATT and CDR2 SNEGSKA (reference sequence). The CDR3 has 16 amino acids. The CDR3 loop is CSASPGTSGIGETQYF. CDR3 sequence (DNA): TGCAGTGCTAGTCCCGGGACTAGCGGGATAGGAGAGACCCAGTACTTC.

The CDR3 DNA follows: TGCGCCAGCAGCCAAGGGCTAAGGACAGGGTACACCGGGGAGCTGTTTTTT. It specifies CASSQGLRTGYTGELFF. The chain uses TRBV4-3 and TRBJ2-2, with 8 bases lining up with TRBD1. This CDR3 has 17 amino acids. V lost 1 base, J lost 3 bases, and 7 bases stayed unmatched. The germline V gene has CDR1 LGHNA and CDR2 YSLEER.

The chain carries TRBV27 and TRBJ1-5; no clear D. The CDR3 contains 14 residues. Germline V gives CDR1 MNHEY, CDR2 SMNVEV (reference sequence). The V end was cut by 5 bases, the J end by 12 bases, with 20 bases between. CDR3 in DNA: TGTGCCAGCAGTCCGCACGGGGTGGACGGTCACCAGCATTTT. Protein product: CASSPHGVDGHQHF.

The chain joins TRBV7-2 to TRBJ2-2, with TRBD1 as a possible D gene (5 bases). Germline CDR1 SGHTA, CDR2 FQGNSA. V lost 1 base and J lost 7, with 16 bases in between. CDR3 length: 16 amino acids. The CDR3, as DNA: TGTGCCAGCAGCTTAGTTACAGGCTACGAAGGCGGGGAGCTGTTTTTT. Its translation is CASSLVTGYEGGELFF.